This entry concerns a single T cell receptor beta chain. The data derive from a study of blood T cell repertoires in COVID-19. Study members were between roughly 18 and 100 years old and lived in some 22 US regions. Within the 2 weeks before study entry, each person in the exposed group met a COVID-19 case. Per the original data handling: Estimation of nucleated cell counts was performed using reference gene primer amplification. Assay: immunoSEQ multiplex PCR; the TCRdb copy retains only in-frame clones and omits some. Clone size and V and J calls were adopted from that table, with D and trimming inferred from the DNA. Here the sample spans more than 200,000 clones, over 70% being singletons. The V and J ends lost 6 bases and 8 bases respectively, with 14 bases between them. This CDR3 is built from 13 residues. CDR1 MNHEY and CDR2 SVGAGI come from the germline V gene.

Sequencing used PBMCs or T cells enriched from blood (not recorded which). The V call is TRBV6-5, the J call TRBJ2-1; D is uncertain. The clonotype originates from a woman aged 25-40 years who had been exposed to COVID-19. DNA of the CDR3: TGTGCCAGCAGCCGGTCCCCTGGGCATGAGCAGTTCTTC. Translated, it gives CASSRSPGHEQFF.